Presented here are 3 T cell receptor beta chains from one specimen sequenced in a study of T-cell memory formation after mild COVID-19. TCRdb recomputed calls from the 5' RACE reads with MiXCR, one row per CDR3 protein. Altogether more than 300,000 distinct CDR3 sequences are present, 13% to 15% being singletons, with the ten largest covering around 20%. Sequenced material: PBMCs or a T cell subset sorted from them (not recorded which). The receptors derive from a man between 18 and 29 years old who had mild COVID-19 (a few samples of this study predate the infection). Cell type and time point are not known.

The rearrangement links TRBV4-3 to TRBJ2-1, with a weak D call TRBD1 (6 bases). V was pared by 1 base and J by 0 bases, with 13 bases between. The CDR3 has 17 residues. Germline CDR1 and CDR2: LGHNA and YSLEER. DNA of the CDR3: TGCGCCAGCAGCCAAGGGTGGGACACCAGCTCCTACAATGAGCAGTTCTTC. Amino acid sequence: CASSQGWDTSSYNEQFF.

This clonotype was seen only a few times. The J gene is TRBJ1-1, the V gene TRBV5-5, with a possible D match to TRBD1 (5 bases). Trimming removed 0 bases from V and 5 bases from J, with 11 bases in between. Per germline, CDR1 SGHKS and CDR2 YYEKEE (reference sequence). The CDR3 has 14 residues. The CDR3 coding sequence is TGTGCCAGCAGCTTGGCGGGGGAGGGGACTGAAGCTTTCTTT. Translation gives CASSLAGEGTEAFF.

This clonotype showed up many times. The chain is built from TRBV27 and TRBJ2-2, with 10 bases aligning to TRBD1. CDR1 MNHEY and CDR2 SMNVEV come from the germline V gene (reference sequence). V shed 6 bases and J 8 bases; nucleotides not matched to a gene: 6. The CDR3 runs to 14 residues. CDR3 sequence: CASSLTGGGGELFF. Here the CDR3 DNA reads TGTGCCAGCAGCTTGACAGGGGGCGGGGGGGAGCTGTTTTTT.